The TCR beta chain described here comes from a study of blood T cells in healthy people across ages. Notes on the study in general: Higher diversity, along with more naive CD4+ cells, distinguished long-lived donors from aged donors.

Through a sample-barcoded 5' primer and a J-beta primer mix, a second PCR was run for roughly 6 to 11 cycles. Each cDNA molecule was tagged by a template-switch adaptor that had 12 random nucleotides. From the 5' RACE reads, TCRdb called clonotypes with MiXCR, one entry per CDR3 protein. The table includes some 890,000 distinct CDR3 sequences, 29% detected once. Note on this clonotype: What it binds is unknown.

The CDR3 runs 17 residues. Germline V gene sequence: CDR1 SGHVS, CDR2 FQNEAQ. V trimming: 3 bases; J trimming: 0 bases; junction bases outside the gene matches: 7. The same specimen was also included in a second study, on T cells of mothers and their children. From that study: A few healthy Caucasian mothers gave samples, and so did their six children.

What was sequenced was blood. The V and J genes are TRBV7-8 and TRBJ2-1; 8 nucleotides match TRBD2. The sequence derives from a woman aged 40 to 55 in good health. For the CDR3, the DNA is TGTGCCAGCAGCTTCGGGGGGGGTATCAGCTCCTACAATGAGCAGTTCTTC. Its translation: CASSFGGGISSYNEQFF.